The present T cell receptor (beta chain) was sequenced within a study of read filtering for tumor transcriptome and immune sequencing. In this sample, this clonotype turned up many times. The germline gives CDR1 SQVTM, CDR2 ANQGSEA. Between the trimmed V and J ends, which lost 3 bases and 6 bases, there was a span of 14 bases. This CDR3 is built from 13 residues. From roughly 0.4 ug of RNA, a library with molecular barcoded alpha/delta and beta/gamma adaptors was made. TCRdb reanalysed the reads using MiXCR and keeps one entry per CDR3 protein. Altogether tens of thousands of distinct CDR3 sequences are present, under 25% being singletons, with the ten largest covering approximately 18%.

Input material: a population of CD138-negative cells sorted from bone marrow. The rearrangement links TRBV29-1 to TRBJ1-1; no definite D call. This clonotype was obtained from a donor older than 35 with multiple myeloma. CDR3 region: CSVDQSVGSEAFF. The CDR3 nucleotides read TGCAGCGTTGATCAATCCGTCGGGTCTGAAGCTTTCTTT.